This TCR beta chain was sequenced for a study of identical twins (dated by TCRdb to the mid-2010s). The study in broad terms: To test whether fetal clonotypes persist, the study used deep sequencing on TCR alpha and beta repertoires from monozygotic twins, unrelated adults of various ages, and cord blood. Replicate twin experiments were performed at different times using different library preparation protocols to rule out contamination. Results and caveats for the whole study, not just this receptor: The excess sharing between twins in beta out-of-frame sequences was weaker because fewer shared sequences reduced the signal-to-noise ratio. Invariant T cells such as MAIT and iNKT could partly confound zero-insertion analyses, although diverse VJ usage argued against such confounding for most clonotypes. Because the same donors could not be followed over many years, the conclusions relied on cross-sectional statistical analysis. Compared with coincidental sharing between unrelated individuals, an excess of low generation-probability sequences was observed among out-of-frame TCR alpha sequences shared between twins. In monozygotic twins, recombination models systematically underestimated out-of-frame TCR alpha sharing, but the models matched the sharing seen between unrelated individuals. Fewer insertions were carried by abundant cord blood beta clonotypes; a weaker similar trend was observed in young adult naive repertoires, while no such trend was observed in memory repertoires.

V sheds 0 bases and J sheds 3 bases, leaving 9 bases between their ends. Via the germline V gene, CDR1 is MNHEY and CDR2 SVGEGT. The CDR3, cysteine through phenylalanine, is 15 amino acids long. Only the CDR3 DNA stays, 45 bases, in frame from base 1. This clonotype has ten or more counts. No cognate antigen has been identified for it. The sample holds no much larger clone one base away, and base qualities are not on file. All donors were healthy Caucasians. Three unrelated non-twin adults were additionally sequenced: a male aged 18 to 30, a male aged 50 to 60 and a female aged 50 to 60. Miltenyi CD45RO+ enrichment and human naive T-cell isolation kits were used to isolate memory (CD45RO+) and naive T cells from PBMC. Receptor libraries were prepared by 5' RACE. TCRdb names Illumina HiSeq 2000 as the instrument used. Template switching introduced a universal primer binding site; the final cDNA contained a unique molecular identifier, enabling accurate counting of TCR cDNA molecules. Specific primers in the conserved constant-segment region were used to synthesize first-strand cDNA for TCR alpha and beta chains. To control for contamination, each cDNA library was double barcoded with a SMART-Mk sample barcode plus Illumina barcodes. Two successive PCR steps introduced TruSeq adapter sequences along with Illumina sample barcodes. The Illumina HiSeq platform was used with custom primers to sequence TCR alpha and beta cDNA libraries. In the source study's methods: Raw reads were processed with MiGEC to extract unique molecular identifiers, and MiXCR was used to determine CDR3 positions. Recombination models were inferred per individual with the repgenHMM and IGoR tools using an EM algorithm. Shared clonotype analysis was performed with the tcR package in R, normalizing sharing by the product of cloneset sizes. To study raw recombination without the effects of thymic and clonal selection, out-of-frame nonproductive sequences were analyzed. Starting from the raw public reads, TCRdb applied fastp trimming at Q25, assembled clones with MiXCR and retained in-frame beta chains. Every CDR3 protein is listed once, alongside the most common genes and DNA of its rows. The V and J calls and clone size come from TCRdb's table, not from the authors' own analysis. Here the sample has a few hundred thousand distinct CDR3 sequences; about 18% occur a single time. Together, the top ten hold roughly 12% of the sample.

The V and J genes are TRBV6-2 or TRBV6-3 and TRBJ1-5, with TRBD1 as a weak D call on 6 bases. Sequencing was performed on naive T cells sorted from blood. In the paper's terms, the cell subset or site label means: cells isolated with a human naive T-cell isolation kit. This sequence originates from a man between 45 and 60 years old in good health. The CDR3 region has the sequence CASSYSSGDNQPQHF. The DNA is TGTGCCAGCAGTTACTCTTCAGGGGACAATCAGCCCCAGCATTTT.